Below, one T cell receptor beta chain is given with its context. Trimming removed 8 bases from V and 4 bases from J; junction bases left unmatched: 7. In germline, CDR1 is GTSNPN, CDR2 SVGIG (reference sequence). The CDR3 has 13 residues. Seattle's enrolled individuals joined amid active infection and were then monitored longitudinally. Sequencing was performed with immunoSEQ multiplex PCR; in TCRdb, only in-frame clones are kept and a portion is missing. The repertoire holds approximately 530,000 clones, with approximately 88% as singletons. The sample belongs to a study of blood T cell repertoires in COVID-19. Study-wide context: From the United States, Italy and Spain came samples of acute and convalescent COVID-19.

This sequence joins TRBV30 and TRBJ1-5; 8 bases match TRBD1. The sample was peripheral blood. The TCR was taken from a woman in her forties or fifties with COVID-19, enrolled during active disease. The CDR3 nucleotides read TGTGCCGCTAACAGGGGGGCGAATCAGCCCCAGCATTTT. It encodes CAANRGANQPQHF.